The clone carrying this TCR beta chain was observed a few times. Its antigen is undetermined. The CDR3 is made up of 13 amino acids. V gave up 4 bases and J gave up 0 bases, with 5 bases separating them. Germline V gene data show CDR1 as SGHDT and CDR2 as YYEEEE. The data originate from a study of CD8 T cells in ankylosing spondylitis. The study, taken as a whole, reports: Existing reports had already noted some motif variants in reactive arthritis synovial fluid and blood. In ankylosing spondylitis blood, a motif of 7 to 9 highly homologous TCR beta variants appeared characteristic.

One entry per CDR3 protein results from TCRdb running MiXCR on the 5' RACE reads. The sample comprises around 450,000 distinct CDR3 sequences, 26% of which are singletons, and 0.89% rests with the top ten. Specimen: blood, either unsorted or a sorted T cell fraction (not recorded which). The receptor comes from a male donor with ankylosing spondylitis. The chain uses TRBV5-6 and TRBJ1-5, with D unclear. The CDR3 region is CASSAYSNQPQHF. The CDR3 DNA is TGTGCCAGCAGCGCTTATAGCAATCAGCCCCAGCATTTT.